This passage covers 10 T cell receptor beta chains from one sample sequenced in a study of blood T cells in healthy people across ages. The second PCR ran about 6 to 11 cycles with a sample-barcoded 5' primer and J-beta primers. TCRdb recomputed calls from the 5' RACE reads with MiXCR, one row per CDR3 protein. The table includes roughly 680,000 distinct CDR3 sequences, more than 40% detected once. The sequenced material came from blood. The receptors here all came from a woman aged 55-69 years in good health.

V gene TRBV20-1 combines with J gene TRBJ2-1; no clear D gene. Germline CDR1 and CDR2: DFQATT and SNEGSKA (reference sequence). This CDR3 contains 16 residues. Trimming shortened V by 2 bases and J by 5 bases, and 19 bases separated the two germline ends. CDR3 nucleotides: TGCAGTGCTAGACCACTACTGCCAGCGCCCCACAATGAGCAGTTCTTC. This gives the protein CSARPLLPAPHNEQFF.

The chain has TRBV6-5 and TRBJ2-5; D is unresolved. The V gene lost 0 bases and the J gene lost 6 bases, with 11 bases spanning the gap. The CDR3 has 14 residues. Germline CDR1 MNHEY, CDR2 SVGAGI. In DNA form, the CDR3 reads TGTGCCAGCAGTTACTCAGCAGTTAAGAAGACCCAGTACTTC. Its protein product is CASSYSAVKKTQYF.

The V and J genes are TRBV29-1 and TRBJ1-1; weak D call: TRBD1 (5 bases). Trimming took 3 bases from V and 3 from J, leaving 14 bases between them. The CDR3 has 14 amino acids. The germline gives CDR1 SQVTM, CDR2 ANQGSEA. As DNA, the CDR3 is TGCAGCGTTGAGGCGGTAGGGGTCGACACTGAAGCTTTCTTT. It is translated as CSVEAVGVDTEAFF. The variable domain in full, completed from reference TRBV29-1 and TRBJ1-1, reads SAVISQKPSRDICQRGTSLTIQCQVDSQVTMMFWYRQQPGQSLTLIATANQGSEATYESGFVIDKFPISRPNLTFSTLTVSNMSPEDSSIYLCSVEAVGVDTEAFFGQGTRLTVV.

The chain has TRBV18 and TRBJ2-1, with no clear D. This CDR3 has 16 residues. The germline V gene has CDR1 KGHSH and CDR2 LQKENI. Trimming left V 5 bases short and J 6 bases short, with 20 bases between. This CDR3 reads CASSGLPGATGNEQFF. As DNA, the CDR3 is TGTGCCAGCTCAGGGCTACCGGGCGCTACCGGCAATGAGCAGTTCTTC.

There are a few counts of this clonotype. The chain has TRBV20-1 and TRBJ1-1; 7 bases match TRBD1. The CDR3 has 13 amino acids. Trimming cost V 3 bases and J 7 bases; bases outside gene matches: 8. Germline CDR1 is DFQATT and CDR2 is SNEGSKA (reference sequence). The DNA of the CDR3 is TGCAGTGCTAGCAGGGGGGAGAATGGTGAAGCTTTCTTT. Residues: CSASRGENGEAFF.

The rearrangement uses TRBV29-1 and TRBJ2-2; 7 bases align to TRBD2. Trimming cost V 0 bases and J 0 bases; bases outside gene matches: 1. CDR1 and CDR2 from the germline V gene are SQVTM and ANQGSEA. CDR3 size: 15 residues. In nucleotides, the CDR3 is TGCAGCGTTGAAGAGACTAGCACGAACACCGGGGAGCTGTTTTTT. This codes for CSVEETSTNTGELFF.

The rearrangement joins TRBV2 to TRBJ2-3; a possible D gene is TRBD2 (5 bases). Trimming shortened V by 8 bases and J by 0 bases, and 15 bases separated the two germline ends. The CDR3 is 15 residues long. Germline V gene lookup returns CDR1 SNHLY and CDR2 FYNNEI. DNA of the CDR3: TGTGCCAGCGGGAAGGCGGGCTTTAGCACAGATACGCAGTATTTT. Translated: CASGKAGFSTDTQYF.

The chain joins TRBV10-3 to TRBJ2-7; D could derive from TRBD1 or TRBD2 (5 bases each). V was pared by 6 bases and J by 0 bases, with 15 bases between. CDR1 and CDR2 from the germline V gene are ENHRY and SYGVKD. The CDR3 runs to 15 residues. Here the CDR3 reads CAISGRDGSSYEQYF. As DNA, the CDR3 is TGTGCCATCAGCGGCCGGGACGGCTCCTCCTACGAGCAGTACTTC.

This clonotype was detected only a few times. The V call is TRBV11-3, the J call TRBJ2-3; D not certain. Germline CDR1 SGHNT, CDR2 YENEEA. V shed 2 bases and J shed 4 bases, with 4 bases lying between them. The CDR3 consists of 12 residues. The CDR3 DNA is TGTGCCAGCAGCTTAAATGCAGATACGCAGTATTTT. It encodes CASSLNADTQYF.

The CDR3 bases are TGTGCCAGCAGCAATACCGGGACAGGTTACGAGCAGTACTTC. Translation: CASSNTGTGYEQYF. The chain employs TRBV4-2 and TRBJ2-7, with TRBD1 identical over 8 bases. CDR3 length: 14 amino acids. The trim removed 5 bases at V and 4 bases at J, leaving 7 bases unmatched. Germline CDR1 and CDR2: LGHNA and YNFKEQ.